This TCR beta chain came from a study of T cells in Graves' hyperthyroidism and ophthalmopathy. This clonotype was seen at least ten times. Germline loops: CDR1 MDHEN, CDR2 SYDVKM. V dropped 4 bases and J dropped 11 bases, with 12 bases sitting between them. This CDR3 region has 12 residues. The authors took PBMCs from about 9.5 ml fresh peripheral blood. Amplification of TCR beta CDR3 regions was performed using RNA transcripts as template. A set of HTBI primers served as the primers for a first-round RT-PCR of the TCR CDR3. TCRdb analysed the multiplex PCR reads with MiXCR anew, one entry per CDR3 protein. Among approximately 690,000 distinct CDR3 sequences listed, less than 25% were seen once.

The rearrangement joins TRBV28 to TRBJ1-3; no definite D call. The source is a man younger than 40 with Graves' ophthalmopathy. Sequenced input: blood. DNA for the CDR3: TGTGCCAGCAGTTACGGGAGAAGCTCCATATATTTT. Its protein is CASSYGRSSIYF.